The 10 T cell receptor beta chains below come from one sample, sequenced in a study of cytomegalovirus exposure and HLA in healthy donors (TCRdb year 2017). Library method: the immunoSEQ multiplex PCR assay. Held by TCRdb, this immuneACCESS table contains in-frame sequences only and omits some clones. Under half of the omission traces to an unresolved V gene where checked; the cause of the rest is unknown. This sample holds about 330,000 clones; roughly 87% were observed only once. Approximately 1% of the sample lies in the top ten. Sequencing was performed on PBMCs. The receptors were sampled from a woman aged 25 to 45 in good health and CMV-seropositive.

The genes are TRBV12-5 and TRBJ1-2; no clear D. V was pared by 6 bases and J by 3 bases, with 11 bases between. Germline V gives CDR1 LGHNT, CDR2 FRNRAP. This CDR3 contains 13 residues. CDR3 DNA: TGTGCTAGTGGCCCGGACGGCGACTATGGCTACACCTTC. This translates into CASGPDGDYGYTF.

V and J are TRBV11-2 and TRBJ2-7; D possibly corresponds to TRBD2 (6 bases). The length of the CDR3 is 13 residues. From germline, CDR1 is SGHAT and CDR2 FQNNGV. V was pared by 8 bases and J by 3 bases, with 14 bases between. The CDR3, as DNA: TGTGCCAGCTCAAGCGGGTACATCTACGAGCAGTACTTC. This translates into CASSSGYIYEQYF.

CDR3 bases: TGTGCCAGCAGCACCCCGGGAGGCCCCTCGGACAATGAGCAGTTCTTC. Translation gives CASSTPGGPSDNEQFF. This sequence joins TRBV13 and TRBJ2-1, with TRBD2 matching over 7 bases. The CDR3 loop spans 16 amino acids. Germline V gives CDR1 PRHDT, CDR2 FYEKMQ (reference sequence). Trimming removed 5 bases from V and 5 bases from J; junction bases left unmatched: 12.

The chain joins TRBV2 to TRBJ2-4, with 7 bases fitting TRBD1. The J segment lost 0 bases and the V segment lost 1 base, leaving 3 bases of the junction unmatched. CDR3 length: 16 amino acids. Per germline, CDR1 SNHLY and CDR2 FYNNEI. CDR3 in DNA: TGTGCCAGCAGTGAAGACAGGGGCCTAGCCAAAAACATTCAGTACTTC. Its protein product is CASSEDRGLAKNIQYF.

The chain couples TRBV18 to TRBJ2-7, with TRBD1 matching over 9 bases. J was trimmed by 7 bases and V by 4 bases; bases with no gene match: 8. Per the germline V gene, CDR1 is KGHSH and CDR2 is LQKENI. The CDR3 contains 14 residues. The CDR3 sequence is CASSRQGVIGEQYF. DNA for the CDR3: TGTGCCAGCTCACGACAGGGGGTAATAGGAGAGCAGTACTTC. The complete variable domain, with remaining parts taken from reference TRBV18 and TRBJ2-7, reads NAGVMQNPRHLVRRRGQEARLRCSPMKGHSHVYWYRQLPEEGLKFMVYLQKENIIDESGMPKERFSAEFPKEGPSILRIQQVVRGDSAAYFCASSRQGVIGEQYFGPGTRLTVT.

This chain uses TRBV6-5 with TRBJ1-4; weak D call: TRBD1 (5 bases). CDR1 and CDR2 (germline): MNHEY, SVGAGI. V was cut by 0 bases and J by 7 bases, with 9 bases left in between. The CDR3 runs 14 residues. The CDR3 here is CASSYSVRGEKLFF. CDR3 coding DNA: TGTGCCAGCAGTTACTCAGTTAGGGGTGAAAAACTGTTTTTT.

The genes are TRBV6-5 and TRBJ2-7; tentatively, D is TRBD2 (7 bases). Germline CDR1 reads MNHEY; CDR2 reads SVGAGI. V was pared by 7 bases and J by 2 bases, with 15 bases between. The CDR3 loop spans 14 amino acids. The CDR3 coding sequence is TGTGCCAGCATCCTACAGGGAGGGCCCTACGAGCAGTACTTC. It encodes CASILQGGPYEQYF.

The chain is built from TRBV7-2 and TRBJ2-7; D ambiguous. Trimming shortened V by 2 bases and J by 2 bases, and 16 bases separated the two germline ends. The CDR3 runs 16 residues. Per germline, CDR1 SGHTA and CDR2 FQGNSA. The chain's CDR3 is CASSLSAAGRTYEQYF. The CDR3 bases are TGTGCCAGCAGCTTAAGTGCCGCAGGAAGGACCTACGAGCAGTACTTC.

V usage is TRBV5-6 and J usage is TRBJ1-2; 7 bases line up with TRBD1. The CDR3 is 14 amino acids. V trimming: 5 bases; J trimming: 2 bases; junction bases outside the gene matches: 6. Looked up from germline, CDR1 is SGHDT and CDR2 is YYEEEE. CDR3 sequence reads: CASRGRGQNYGYTF. The CDR3 DNA reads TGTGCCAGCAGAGGGCGGGGACAGAACTATGGCTACACCTTC. Full variable domain (remainder filled in from reference TRBV5-6 and TRBJ1-2): DAGVTQSPTHLIKTRGQQVTLRCSPKSGHDTVSWYQQALGQGPQFIFQYYEEEERQRGNFPDRFSGHQFPNYSSELNVNALLLGDSALYLCASRGRGQNYGYTFGSGTRLTVV.

This chain joins TRBV20-1 and TRBJ1-2; no clear D gene. The CDR3 sequence is 11 residues long. V shed 0 bases and J shed 6 bases, with 5 bases lying between them. Germline values: CDR1 DFQATT, CDR2 SNEGSKA (reference sequence). The CDR3 protein is CSARDQHGYTF. The CDR3 DNA reads as TGCAGTGCTAGAGATCAGCATGGCTACACCTTC.